This is a list of T cell receptor beta chains from one sample in a study of CD8+ T cells in alopecia areata. TCRdb's copy holds only in-frame clones and misses some; the assay was immunoSEQ multiplex PCR. The sample holds some 110,000 clones, 50% to 75% seen once. The sample was CD8+ T cells sorted from blood, taken at week 4, from a patient treated with tofacitinib. These receptors were obtained from a human donor with alopecia areata. CDR3s include the opening cysteine and the closing phenylalanine or tryptophan. D genes are given only for firm matches. Clone size is not always given. Where it is, it says once, few, many or a class for expanded clones.

TRBJ2-3 NA TRBV29-1 NA CSVTADTQYF TGCAGCGTAACGGCAGATACGCAGTATTTT
TRBJ1-5 NA TRBV6-5 NA CASSYIAGPDQPQHF TGTGCCAGCAGTTACATAGCAGGCCCGGATCAGCCCCAGCATTTT
TRBJ1-2 NA TRBV5-1 NA CASMPVGNYGYTF TGCGCCAGCATGCCCGTTGGGAACTATGGCTACACCTTC
TRBJ1-2 NA TRBV14 NA CASSQTAYGYTF TGTGCCAGCAGCCAGACAGCGTATGGCTACACCTTC
TRBJ1-3 NA TRBV6-5 NA CASSYGRVGNTIYF TGTGCCAGCAGTTACGGCCGGGTTGGAAACACCATATATTTT
TRBJ1-1 few TRBV4-3 NA CASSPGWDNLNTEAFF TGCGCCAGCAGCCCTGGGTGGGACAACCTGAACACTGAAGCTTTCTTT
TRBJ2-4 few TRBV23-1 TRBD1 CASSQSGQKVNIQYF TGCGCCAGCAGTCAATCGGGACAGAAGGTGAACATTCAGTACTTC
TRBJ1-5 NA TRBV10-3 NA CAISEDLGSNQPQHF TGTGCCATCAGTGAGGACCTAGGGAGCAATCAGCCCCAGCATTTT
TRBJ2-2 NA TRBV27 TRBD1 CATLPDRDSGELFF TGTGCAACCCTCCCGGACAGGGACTCCGGGGAGCTGTTTTTT
TRBJ2-7 NA TRBV29-1 NA CSVEADSYEQYF TGCAGCGTTGAGGCCGACAGCTACGAGCAGTACTTC
TRBJ1-1 NA TRBV5-1 NA CASSNTQDEAFF TGCGCCAGCAGCAACACTCAGGATGAAGCTTTCTTT
TRBJ1-5 NA TRBV4-2 NA CASSQESGGFQPQHF TGTGCCAGCAGCCAAGAGAGTGGGGGTTTTCAGCCCCAGCATTTT
TRBJ1-1 NA TRBV27 NA CASSLSSLNTEAFF TGTGCCAGCAGTTTATCCTCCCTTAACACTGAAGCTTTCTTT
TRBJ2-7 NA TRBV29-1 NA CSVEESRGYEQYF TGCAGCGTTGAAGAGAGTCGAGGATACGAGCAGTACTTC
TRBJ1-2 NA TRBV5-6 NA CASSLARGSSALNYGYTF TGTGCCAGCAGCTTGGCGCGGGGGAGTTCGGCCCTTAACTATGGCTACACCTTC
TRBJ1-2 NA TRBV30 NA CAWSDLRSGQNYGYTF TGTGCCTGGAGTGACCTACGTTCGGGACAAAACTATGGCTACACCTTC
TRBJ2-1 NA TRBV29-1 TRBD2 CSVAGGREDQFF TGCAGCGTTGCGGGGGGTCGTGAAGATCAGTTCTTC
TRBJ1-6 NA TRBV30 NA CAWGTPGSPLHF TGTGCCTGGGGGACTCCTGGCTCACCCCTCCACTTT
TRBJ1-3 few TRBV29-1 NA CSGQHSGNTIYF TGCAGCGGACAGCACTCTGGAAACACCATATATTTT
TRBJ2-7 NA TRBV27 NA CASSPFTGSLSYEQYF TGTGCCAGCTCTCCTTTTACAGGGTCGCTAAGCTACGAGCAGTACTTC
TRBJ2-6 once TRBV29-1 NA CSATTGNTNVLTF TGCAGCGCCACAACAGGGAATACCAACGTCCTGACTTTC
TRBJ2-3 few TRBV27 NA CASSLSGDTQYF TGTGCCAGCAGTTTATCGGGAGATACGCAGTATTTT
TRBJ1-1 NA TRBV13 NA CASSSGGNTEAFF TGTGCCAGCAGCTCCGGTGGGAACACTGAAGCTTTCTTT
TRBJ2-5 NA TRBV7-6 TRBD1 CASSLTFDREETQYF TGTGCCAGCAGCTTGACCTTCGACAGGGAAGAGACCCAGTACTTC
TRBJ2-3 NA TRBV18 NA CASGREPIDTQYF TGTGCCAGCGGCAGGGAGCCTATCGATACGCAGTATTTT
TRBJ1-2 NA TRBV7-9 NA CASSLAPGRFYGYTF TGTGCCAGCAGCTTAGCTCCAGGGAGGTTTTATGGCTACACCTTC
TRBJ1-2 NA TRBV19 NA CASSIKGRLYGYTF TGTGCCAGTAGTATCAAGGGCAGACTCTATGGCTACACCTTC
TRBJ1-2 NA TRBV9 NA CASSDPKSAPSLYGYTF TGTGCCAGCAGCGATCCCAAGTCAGCTCCTAGTCTTTATGGCTACACCTTC
TRBJ2-7 few TRBV9 TRBD1 CASSAGGTGYEQYF TGTGCCAGCAGCGCAGGGGGCACCGGCTACGAGCAGTACTTC